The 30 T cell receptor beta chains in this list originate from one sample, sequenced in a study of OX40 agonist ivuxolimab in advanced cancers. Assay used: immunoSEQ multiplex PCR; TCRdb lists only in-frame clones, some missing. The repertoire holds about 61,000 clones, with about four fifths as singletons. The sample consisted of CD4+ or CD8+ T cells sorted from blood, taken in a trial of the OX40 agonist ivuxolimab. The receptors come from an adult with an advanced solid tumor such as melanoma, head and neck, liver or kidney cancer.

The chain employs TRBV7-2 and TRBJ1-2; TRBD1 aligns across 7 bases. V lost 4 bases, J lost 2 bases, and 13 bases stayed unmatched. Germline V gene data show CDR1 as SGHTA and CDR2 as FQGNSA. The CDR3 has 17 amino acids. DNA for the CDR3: TGTGCCAGCAGCTCCGTTCGGGGCCGGGACAGAAACTATGGCTACACCTTC. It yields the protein CASSSVRGRDRNYGYTF.

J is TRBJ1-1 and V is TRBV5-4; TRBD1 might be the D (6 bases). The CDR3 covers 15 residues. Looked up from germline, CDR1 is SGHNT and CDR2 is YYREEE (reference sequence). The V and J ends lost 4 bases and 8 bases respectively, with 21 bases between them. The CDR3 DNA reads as TGTGCCAGCAGCCAAGGGCCGGACAGTATTAGCGAAGCTTTCTTT. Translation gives CASSQGPDSISEAFF.

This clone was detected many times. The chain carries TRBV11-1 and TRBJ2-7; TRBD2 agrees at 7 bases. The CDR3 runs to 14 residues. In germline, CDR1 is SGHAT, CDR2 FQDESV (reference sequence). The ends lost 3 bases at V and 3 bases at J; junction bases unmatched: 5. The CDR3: CASSFEREGYEQYF. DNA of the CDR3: TGTGCCAGCAGCTTCGAGCGGGAAGGCTACGAGCAGTACTTC.

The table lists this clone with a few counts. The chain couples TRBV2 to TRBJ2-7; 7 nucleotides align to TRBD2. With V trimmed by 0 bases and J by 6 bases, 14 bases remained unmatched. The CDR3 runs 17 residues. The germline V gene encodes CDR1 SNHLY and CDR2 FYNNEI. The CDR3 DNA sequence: TGTGCCAGCAGTGAAGCGCTTGGTGGCGGGAGTCGAGGCGAGCAGTACTTC. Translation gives CASSEALGGGSRGEQYF.

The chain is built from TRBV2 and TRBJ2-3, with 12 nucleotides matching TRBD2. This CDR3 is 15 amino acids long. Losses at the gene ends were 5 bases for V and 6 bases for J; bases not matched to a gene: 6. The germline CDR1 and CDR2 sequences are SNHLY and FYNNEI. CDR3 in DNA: TGTGCCAGCAGTTTTTTGACTAGCGGGAGTGATACGCAGTATTTT. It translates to CASSFLTSGSDTQYF.

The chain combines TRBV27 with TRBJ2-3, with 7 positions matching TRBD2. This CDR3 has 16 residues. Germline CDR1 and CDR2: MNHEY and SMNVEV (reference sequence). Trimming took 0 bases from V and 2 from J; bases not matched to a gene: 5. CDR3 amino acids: CASSLSASGDTDTQYF. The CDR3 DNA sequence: TGTGCCAGCAGTTTATCGGCTAGCGGAGACACAGATACGCAGTATTTT.

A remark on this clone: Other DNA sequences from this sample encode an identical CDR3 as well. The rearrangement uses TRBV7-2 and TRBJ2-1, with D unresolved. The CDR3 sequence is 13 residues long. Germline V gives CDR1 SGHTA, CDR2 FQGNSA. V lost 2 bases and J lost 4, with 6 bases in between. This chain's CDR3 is CASSLQVYNEQFF. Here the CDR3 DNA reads TGTGCCAGCAGCTTACAGGTGTACAATGAGCAGTTCTTC. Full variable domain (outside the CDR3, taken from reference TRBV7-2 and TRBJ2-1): GAGVSQSPSNKVTEKGKDVELRCDPISGHTALYWYRQSLGQGLEFLIYFQGNSAPDKSGLPSDRFSAERTGGSVSTLTIQRTQQEDSAVYLCASSLQVYNEQFFGPGTRLTVL.

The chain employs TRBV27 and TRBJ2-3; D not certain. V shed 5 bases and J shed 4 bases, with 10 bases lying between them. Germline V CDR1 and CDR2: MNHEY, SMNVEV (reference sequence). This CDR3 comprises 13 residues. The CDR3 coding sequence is TGTGCCAGCAGTAGCCCCCCATCAGATACGCAGTATTTT. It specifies CASSSPPSDTQYF.

The CDR3 region has the DNA TGTGCCAGTAGTATAGCGAGCTCCTACGAGCAGTACTTC. Translating gives CASSIASSYEQYF. This rearrangement joins TRBV19 to TRBJ2-7, with no clear D. Per germline, CDR1 LNHDA and CDR2 SQIVND (reference sequence). The CDR3 is 13 residues long. The germline V and J ends were trimmed by 1 base and 0 bases, with 4 bases remaining between them.

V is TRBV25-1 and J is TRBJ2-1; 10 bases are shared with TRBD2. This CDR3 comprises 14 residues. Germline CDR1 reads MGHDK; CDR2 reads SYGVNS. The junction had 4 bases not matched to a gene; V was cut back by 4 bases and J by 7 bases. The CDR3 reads CASSVSGRKNEQFF. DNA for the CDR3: TGTGCCAGCAGTGTTAGCGGGAGGAAGAATGAGCAGTTCTTC.

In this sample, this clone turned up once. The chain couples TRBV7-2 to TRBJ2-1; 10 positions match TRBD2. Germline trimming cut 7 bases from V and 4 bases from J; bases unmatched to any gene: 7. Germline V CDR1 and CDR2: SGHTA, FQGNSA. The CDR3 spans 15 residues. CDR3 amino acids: CASTLGLASYNEQFF. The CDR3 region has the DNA TGTGCCAGCACCCTGGGACTAGCGTCATACAATGAGCAGTTCTTC.

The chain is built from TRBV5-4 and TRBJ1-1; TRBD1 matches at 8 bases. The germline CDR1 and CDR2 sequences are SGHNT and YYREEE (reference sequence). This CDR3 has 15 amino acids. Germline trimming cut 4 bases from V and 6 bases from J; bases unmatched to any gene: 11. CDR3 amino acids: CASSTARGRTAEAFF. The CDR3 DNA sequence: TGTGCCAGCAGCACTGCCAGGGGGCGAACAGCTGAAGCTTTCTTT.

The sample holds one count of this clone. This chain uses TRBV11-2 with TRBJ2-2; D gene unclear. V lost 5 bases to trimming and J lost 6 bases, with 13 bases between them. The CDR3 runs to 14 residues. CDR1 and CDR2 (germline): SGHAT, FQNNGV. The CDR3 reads CASSLGPNSGELFF. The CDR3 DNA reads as TGTGCCAGCAGCCTTGGGCCCAATTCCGGGGAGCTGTTTTTT. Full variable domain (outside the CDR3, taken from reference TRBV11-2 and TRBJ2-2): EAGVAQSPRYKIIEKRQSVAFWCNPISGHATLYWYQQILGQGPKLLIQFQNNGVVDDSQLPKDRFSAERLKGVDSTLKIQPAKLEDSAVYLCASSLGPNSGELFFGEGSRLTVL.

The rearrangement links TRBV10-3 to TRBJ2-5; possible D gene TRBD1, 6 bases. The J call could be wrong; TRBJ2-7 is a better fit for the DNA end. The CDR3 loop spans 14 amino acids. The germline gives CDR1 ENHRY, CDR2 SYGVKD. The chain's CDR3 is CAISADRHYYEQYF. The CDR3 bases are TGTGCCATCAGTGCGGACAGACACTACTACGAGCAGTACTTC.

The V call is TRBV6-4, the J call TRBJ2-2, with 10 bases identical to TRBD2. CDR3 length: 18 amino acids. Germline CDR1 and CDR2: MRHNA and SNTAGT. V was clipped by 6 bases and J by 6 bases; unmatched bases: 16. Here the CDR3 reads CASSSGTSVSYTAGELFF. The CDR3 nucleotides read TGTGCCAGCAGCTCCGGGACTAGCGTTTCCTATACGGCCGGGGAGCTGTTTTTT.

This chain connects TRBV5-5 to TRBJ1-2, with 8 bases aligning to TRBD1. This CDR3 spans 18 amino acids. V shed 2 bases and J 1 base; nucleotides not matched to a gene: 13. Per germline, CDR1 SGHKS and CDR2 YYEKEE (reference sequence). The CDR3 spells CASSLAVIRDRRNYGYTF. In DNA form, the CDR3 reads TGTGCCAGCAGCTTAGCCGTCATCCGGGACAGGCGTAACTATGGCTACACCTTC.

The CDR3 DNA reads as TGTGCCAGCAGCTTAGAGGCGGGGGTAACAGAGCAGTTCTTC. It codes for CASSLEAGVTEQFF. The rearrangement uses TRBV11-2 and TRBJ2-1, with TRBD2 matching 7 bases. V dropped 0 bases and J dropped 10; count of bases not matched to a gene: 6. This CDR3 spans 14 amino acids. Germline CDR1 and CDR2: SGHAT and FQNNGV.

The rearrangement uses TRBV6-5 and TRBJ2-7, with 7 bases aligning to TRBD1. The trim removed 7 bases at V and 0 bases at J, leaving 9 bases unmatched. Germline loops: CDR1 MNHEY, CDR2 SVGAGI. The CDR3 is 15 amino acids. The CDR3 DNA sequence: TGTGCCAGCAACCAAGGGACAGCCAGCTCCTACGAGCAGTACTTC. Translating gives CASNQGTASSYEQYF.

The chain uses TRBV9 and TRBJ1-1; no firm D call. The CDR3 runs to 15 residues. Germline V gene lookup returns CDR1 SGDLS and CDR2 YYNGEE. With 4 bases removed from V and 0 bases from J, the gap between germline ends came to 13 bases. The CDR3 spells CASSPLGYMNTEAFF. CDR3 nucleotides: TGTGCCAGCAGCCCCCTCGGGTACATGAACACTGAAGCTTTCTTT.

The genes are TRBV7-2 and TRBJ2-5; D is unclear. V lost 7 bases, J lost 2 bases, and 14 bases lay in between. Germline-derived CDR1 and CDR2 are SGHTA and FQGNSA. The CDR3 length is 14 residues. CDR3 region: CASTPNVGQETQYF. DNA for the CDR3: TGTGCCAGCACCCCTAACGTGGGGCAAGAGACCCAGTACTTC.

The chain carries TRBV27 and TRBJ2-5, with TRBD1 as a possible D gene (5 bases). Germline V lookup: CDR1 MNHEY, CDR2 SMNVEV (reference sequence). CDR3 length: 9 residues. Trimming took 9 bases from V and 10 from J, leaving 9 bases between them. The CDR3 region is CARGVGQYF. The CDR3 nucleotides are TGTGCCAGAGGGGTCGGCCAGTACTTC.

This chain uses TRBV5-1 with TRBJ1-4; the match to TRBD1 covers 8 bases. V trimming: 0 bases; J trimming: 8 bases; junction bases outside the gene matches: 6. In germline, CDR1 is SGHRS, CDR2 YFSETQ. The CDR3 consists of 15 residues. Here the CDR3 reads CASSLEGQGREKLFF. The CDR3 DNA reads TGCGCCAGCAGCTTGGAAGGACAGGGCCGAGAAAAACTGTTTTTT. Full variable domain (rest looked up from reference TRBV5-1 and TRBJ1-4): KAGVTQTPRYLIKTRGQQVTLSCSPISGHRSVSWYQQTPGQGLQFLFEYFSETQRNKGNFPGRFSGRQFSNSRSEMNVSTLELGDSALYLCASSLEGQGREKLFFGSGTQLSVL.

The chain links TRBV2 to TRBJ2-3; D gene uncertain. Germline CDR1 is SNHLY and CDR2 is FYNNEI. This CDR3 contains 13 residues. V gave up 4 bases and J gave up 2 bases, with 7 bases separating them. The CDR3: CASSGHTTDTQYF. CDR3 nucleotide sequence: TGTGCCAGCAGTGGCCATACCACAGATACGCAGTATTTT.

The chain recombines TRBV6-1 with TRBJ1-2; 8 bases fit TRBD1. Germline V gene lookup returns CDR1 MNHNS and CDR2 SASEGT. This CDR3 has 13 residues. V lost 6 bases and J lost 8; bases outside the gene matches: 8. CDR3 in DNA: TGTGCCAGCAGCCTCGGACAGGGAGGGGGCTACACCTTC. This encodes CASSLGQGGGYTF.

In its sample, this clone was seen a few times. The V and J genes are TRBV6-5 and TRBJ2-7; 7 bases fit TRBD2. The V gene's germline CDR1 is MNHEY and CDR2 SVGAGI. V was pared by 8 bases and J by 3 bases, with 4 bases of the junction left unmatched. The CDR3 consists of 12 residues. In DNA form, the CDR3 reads TGTGCCAGCCGGGGAGGGCACTACGAGCAGTACTTC. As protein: CASRGGHYEQYF.

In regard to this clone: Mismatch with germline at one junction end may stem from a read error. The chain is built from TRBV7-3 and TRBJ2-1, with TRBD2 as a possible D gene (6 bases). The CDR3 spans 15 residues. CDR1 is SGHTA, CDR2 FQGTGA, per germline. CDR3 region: CASSQGERVLNEQFF. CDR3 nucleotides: TGCGCCAGCAGCCAAGGAGAGCGGGTACTAAATGAGCAGTTCTTC.

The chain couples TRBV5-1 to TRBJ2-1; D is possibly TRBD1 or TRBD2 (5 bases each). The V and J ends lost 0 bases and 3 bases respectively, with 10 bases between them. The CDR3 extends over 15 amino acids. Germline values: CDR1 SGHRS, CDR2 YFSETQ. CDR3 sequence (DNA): TGCGCCAGCAGCTTGGTAGGGACGGACTACAATGAGCAGTTCTTC. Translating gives CASSLVGTDYNEQFF.

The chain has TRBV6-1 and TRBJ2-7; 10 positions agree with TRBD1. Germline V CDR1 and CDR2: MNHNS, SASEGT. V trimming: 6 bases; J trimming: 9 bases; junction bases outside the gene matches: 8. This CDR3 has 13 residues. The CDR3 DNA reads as TGTGCCAGCAGGGCCGGGACAGGGGTACCGCAGTACTTC. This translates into CASRAGTGVPQYF.

CDR3 coding DNA: TGTGCCACCCGATTAGGCGGGAGGGCGGGAGATACGCAGTATTTT. Amino acid sequence: CATRLGGRAGDTQYF. The rearrangement joins TRBV10-3 to TRBJ2-3; 9 bases fit TRBD2. V shed 10 bases, J shed 5 bases, and the junction held 13 bases outside the gene matches. Germline CDR1 is ENHRY and CDR2 is SYGVKD. This CDR3 contains 15 residues.

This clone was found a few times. CDR3 loop: CASSRQGEGYGYTF. CDR3 nucleotide sequence: TGTGCCAGCAGTCGGCAGGGGGAGGGCTATGGCTACACCTTC. V is TRBV28 and J is TRBJ1-2; the match to TRBD1 covers 7 bases. Looked up from germline, CDR1 is MDHEN and CDR2 is SYDVKM. V was pared by 5 bases and J by 4 bases, with 7 bases of the junction left unmatched. The CDR3 is 14 amino acids.